This T cell receptor (beta chain) was sequenced for a study of cytomegalovirus exposure and HLA in healthy donors. Findings and limits, study-wide: In vitro work confirmed that three CMV-associated chains recognize CMV antigens. Rarity held for most TCR sequences, but there were some public TCRs that occurred in many donors.

Amplification used 60 Vbeta primers and 13 Jbeta primers. TCRdb's copy holds only in-frame clones and misses some; the assay was immunoSEQ multiplex PCR. The sample spans approximately 110,000 clones; the ten largest clones claim about 3.8%. To note about this clone: Its antigen is undetermined.

Unrecorded immune exposure was likely among donors, who were nominally healthy when sampled. The CDR3 sequence is 14 residues long. V lost 0 bases to trimming and J lost 4 bases, with 9 bases between them. Germline CDR1 MNHNS, CDR2 SASEGT. This chain connects TRBV6-1 to TRBJ1-1; D is undetermined. The origin of this receptor is a young man in good health and CMV-seronegative. Sequencing was carried out using PBMCs. CDR3: CASSEALASTEAFF. The DNA of the CDR3 is TGTGCCAGCAGTGAAGCGCTTGCGAGCACTGAAGCTTTCTTT.